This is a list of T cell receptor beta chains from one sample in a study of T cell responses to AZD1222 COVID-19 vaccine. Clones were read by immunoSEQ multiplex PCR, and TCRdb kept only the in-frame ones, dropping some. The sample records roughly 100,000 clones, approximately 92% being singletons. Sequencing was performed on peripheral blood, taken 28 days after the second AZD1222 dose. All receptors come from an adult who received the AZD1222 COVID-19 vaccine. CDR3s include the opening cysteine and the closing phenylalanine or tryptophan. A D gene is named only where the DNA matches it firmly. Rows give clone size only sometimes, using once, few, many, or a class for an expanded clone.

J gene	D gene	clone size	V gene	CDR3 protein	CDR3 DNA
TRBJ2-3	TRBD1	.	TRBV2	CASSRDRGLDTQYF	TGTGCCAGCAGTCGGGACAGGGGTTTAGATACGCAGTATTTT
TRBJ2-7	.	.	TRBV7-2	CASSLSLAVSYEQYF	TGTGCCAGCAGCTTATCGTTAGCGGTCTCCTACGAGCAGTACTTC
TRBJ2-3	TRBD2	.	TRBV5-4	CASSLGGSPDTQYF	TGTGCCAGCAGCTTGGGCGGGAGCCCAGATACGCAGTATTTT
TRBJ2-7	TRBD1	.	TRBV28	CASSSSRQGPSYEQYF	TGTGCCAGCAGTTCATCCCGACAGGGGCCGTCCTACGAGCAGTACTTC
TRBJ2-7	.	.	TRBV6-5	CASRGIGGEQYF	TGTGCCAGCCGAGGAATTGGTGGGGAGCAGTACTTC
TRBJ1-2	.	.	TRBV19	CASSMGRGYTF	TGTGCCAGTAGTATGGGTCGGGGCTACACCTTC
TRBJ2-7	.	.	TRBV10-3	CAISPSYEQYF	TGTGCCATCAGCCCCTCCTACGAGCAGTACTTC
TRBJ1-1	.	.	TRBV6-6	CASSTPGGMNTEAFF	TGTGCCAGCAGTACCCCCGGGGGCATGAACACTGAAGCTTTCTTT
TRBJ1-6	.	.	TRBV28	CASSVRTELNWSLHF	TGTGCCAGCAGTGTACGGACAGAACTTAACTGGTCCCTCCACTTT
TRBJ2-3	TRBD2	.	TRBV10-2	CASSESLGLAAGGDTQYF	TGCGCCAGCAGTGAGTCGTTGGGACTAGCGGCGGGGGGAGATACGCAGTATTTT
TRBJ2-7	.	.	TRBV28	CASSNYKEQYF	TGTGCCAGCAGTAACTATAAGGAGCAGTACTTC
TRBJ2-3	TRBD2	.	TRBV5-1	CASSLLRGGRTDTQYF	TGCGCCAGCAGCCTCCTTCGGGGGGGCCGGACAGATACGCAGTATTTT
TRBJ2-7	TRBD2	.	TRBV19	CASNSGLAAYEQYF	TGTGCCAGTAACTCGGGACTAGCTGCCTACGAGCAGTACTTC
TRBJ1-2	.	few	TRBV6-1	CASSDQGLNYGYTF	TGTGCCAGCAGTGACCAGGGTTTGAACTATGGCTACACCTTC
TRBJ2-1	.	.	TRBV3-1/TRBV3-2	CASSQVETEQFF	TGTGCCAGCAGCCAAGTAGAGACAGAGCAGTTCTTC
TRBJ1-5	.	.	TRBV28	CASSLVPSSNQPQHF	TGTGCCAGCAGTTTAGTCCCGAGTAGCAATCAGCCCCAGCATTTT
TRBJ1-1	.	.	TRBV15	CATSRLYYTEAFF	TGTGCCACCAGCAGACTATACTACACTGAAGCTTTCTTT
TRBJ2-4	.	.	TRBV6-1	CASSEGLAKNIQYF	TGTGCCAGCAGTGAGGGACTAGCCAAAAACATTCAGTACTTC
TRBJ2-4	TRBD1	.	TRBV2	CASSETGSVGTGTDIQYF	TGTGCCAGCAGTGAAACTGGGAGTGTAGGGACAGGGACAGACATTCAGTACTTC
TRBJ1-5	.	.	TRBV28	CASSRDLNQPQHF	TGTGCCAGCAGTCGGGACCTCAATCAGCCCCAGCATTTT
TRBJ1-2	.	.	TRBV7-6	CASSSSRQTNYGYTF	TGTGCCAGCAGCTCATCCAGACAGACTAACTATGGCTACACCTTC
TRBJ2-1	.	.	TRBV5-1	CASSLSQYNEQFF	TGCGCCAGCAGCTTGTCACAGTACAATGAGCAGTTCTTC
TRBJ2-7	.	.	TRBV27	CASSLSSGRAVDEQYF	TGTGCCAGCAGTTTATCGTCGGGCAGGGCCGTGGACGAGCAGTACTTC